This passage covers 23 T cell receptor beta chains from one sample sequenced in a study of blood T cell repertoires in COVID-19. Clones were sequenced by immunoSEQ multiplex PCR, and TCRdb holds only the in-frame ones, with some missing. Among about 150,000 clones, about nine tenths were seen once, and the ten largest hold 3.5% to 4.5%. Sequencing was carried out using PBMCs or T cells enriched from blood (not recorded which). The receptors were sampled from a woman aged 40-49 years who had been exposed to COVID-19.

The rearrangement joins TRBV6-5 to TRBJ1-5; D is unclear. Germline V gene sequence: CDR1 MNHEY, CDR2 SVGAGI. This CDR3 is 16 amino acids long. Deletions cut 0 bases from V and 5 bases from J, with 14 bases between. As DNA, the CDR3 is TGTGCCAGCAGTTACTCGATATGGGAGCGGGATCAGCCCCAGCATTTT. It encodes CASSYSIWERDQPQHF.

The chain combines TRBV27 with TRBJ1-1; D gene ambiguous. The CDR3 totals 15 residues. V was shortened by 8 bases and J by 0 bases, with 16 bases between the two germline ends. The germline V gene has CDR1 MNHEY and CDR2 SMNVEV (reference sequence). The CDR3 loop is CASARGTYMNTEAFF. In DNA, the CDR3 is TGTGCCAGCGCCCGGGGAACATATATGAACACTGAAGCTTTCTTT.

The chain uses TRBV7-2 and TRBJ2-7; D perhaps matches TRBD2 (5 bases). Looked up from germline, CDR1 is SGHTA and CDR2 is FQGNSA. This CDR3 is built from 14 residues. Trimming took off 2 bases at V and 2 bases at J, with 10 bases between the two ends. The CDR3 coding sequence is TGTGCCAGCAGCTTAACGGGAACTACCTACGAGCAGTACTTC. It codes for CASSLTGTTYEQYF.

The chain employs TRBV7-8 and TRBJ2-7; D is perhaps TRBD2 (5 bases). CDR3 size: 13 residues. Germline V lookup: CDR1 SGHVS, CDR2 FQNEAQ. The V and J ends lost 4 bases and 4 bases respectively, with 11 bases between them. CDR3 sequence (DNA): TGTGCCAGCAGCTACGGGGAATCATACGAGCAGTACTTC. Protein: CASSYGESYEQYF.

This chain connects TRBV5-1 to TRBJ1-1, with 8 positions matching TRBD1. With V trimmed by 0 bases and J by 5 bases, 3 bases remained unmatched. In germline, CDR1 is SGHRS, CDR2 YFSETQ. The CDR3 length is 14 residues. The CDR3 loop reads CASSLARGLTEAFF. As DNA, the CDR3 is TGCGCCAGCAGCTTGGCCAGGGGGCTAACTGAAGCTTTCTTT.

V usage is TRBV19 and J usage is TRBJ1-1, with TRBD1 identical over 7 bases. CDR3 length: 15 residues. J was trimmed by 1 base and V by 3 bases; bases with no gene match: 5. Looked up from germline, CDR1 is LNHDA and CDR2 is SQIVND (reference sequence). CDR3 amino acids: CASSMTGWANTEAFF. The CDR3 DNA is TGTGCCAGTAGTATGACAGGGTGGGCGAACACTGAAGCTTTCTTT.

The gene calls are TRBV5-1 and TRBJ1-2, with a tentative D call TRBD1 (5 bases). The CDR3 length is 13 residues. Germline CDR1 SGHRS, CDR2 YFSETQ. Trimming removed 3 bases at V and 8 bases at J, with 14 bases between. The CDR3 region has the DNA TGCGCCAGCAGCTGGGCCAGGGCGGACGGCTACACCTTC. Translating it yields CASSWARADGYTF.

This clone came up once. The V call is TRBV28, the J call TRBJ1-1; perhaps TRBD1 as D (5 bases). The germline V gene has CDR1 MDHEN and CDR2 SYDVKM. The CDR3 is 12 residues long. Trimming stripped 2 bases from V and 6 bases from J, with 7 bases between. The CDR3 DNA reads as TGTGCCAGCAGTTTAGGGGGGGCTGAAGCTTTCTTT. Translating gives CASSLGGAEAFF.

The chain is built from TRBV27 and TRBJ1-5, with D possibly TRBD1 on 5 matching bases. Germline CDR1 reads MNHEY; CDR2 reads SMNVEV (reference sequence). The length of the CDR3 is 15 residues. Between the trimmed V and J ends, which lost 0 bases and 3 bases, there was a span of 9 bases. The CDR3 spells CASSLSRQHNQPQHF. CDR3 bases: TGTGCCAGCAGTTTATCGAGACAGCACAATCAGCCCCAGCATTTT.

This clone was detected only once. The genes are TRBV24-1 and TRBJ1-1; tentatively, D is TRBD1 (6 bases). The length of the CDR3 is 13 residues. Germline CDR1 and CDR2: KGHDR and SFDVKD. Trimming stripped 4 bases from V and 4 bases from J, with 9 bases between. CDR3 in amino acids: CATSDQDSTEAFF. For the CDR3, the DNA is TGTGCCACCAGTGACCAGGACAGCACTGAAGCTTTCTTT.

This rearrangement joins TRBV5-1 to TRBJ2-7; 10 bases map to TRBD1. From germline, CDR1 is SGHRS and CDR2 YFSETQ. Trimming removed 4 bases from V and 2 bases from J; junction bases left unmatched: 3. The CDR3 length is 14 residues. CDR3 residues: CASSPGQGPYEQYF. The CDR3 DNA is TGCGCCAGCAGCCCGGGACAGGGGCCCTACGAGCAGTACTTC.

J is TRBJ1-3 and V is TRBV6-1; D is unresolved. Germline V gene data show CDR1 as MNHNS and CDR2 as SASEGT. Trimming took off 0 bases at V and 1 base at J, with 7 bases between the two ends. The CDR3 extends over 15 amino acids. DNA for the CDR3: TGTGCCAGCAGTGAAGCCCCGGGGTCTGGAAACACCATATATTTT. Its protein product is CASSEAPGSGNTIYF.

This rearrangement joins TRBV5-6 to TRBJ1-1, with D maybe TRBD1 (6 bases). Trimming removed 7 bases at V and 3 bases at J, with 13 bases between. Germline V gene sequence: CDR1 SGHDT, CDR2 YYEEEE. The CDR3 length is 13 residues. The DNA for the CDR3 is TGTGCCAGCGCGTTACAGGGTTACACTGAAGCTTTCTTT. Translated: CASALQGYTEAFF. The full variable domain, completed using reference TRBV5-6 and TRBJ1-1, is DAGVTQSPTHLIKTRGQQVTLRCSPKSGHDTVSWYQQALGQGPQFIFQYYEEEERQRGNFPDRFSGHQFPNYSSELNVNALLLGDSALYLCASALQGYTEAFFGQGTRLTVV.

This rearrangement joins TRBV2 to TRBJ1-4, with D tentatively TRBD1 (5 bases). V was pared by 0 bases and J by 14 bases, with 25 bases between. The CDR3 contains 17 residues. In germline, CDR1 is SNHLY, CDR2 FYNNEI. The CDR3 sequence is CASSEAPALFRARGLFF. DNA of the CDR3: TGTGCCAGCAGTGAAGCGCCGGCTTTATTCAGAGCCCGGGGGCTGTTTTTT.

A remark on this clone: The sample carries other DNA sequences with the same CDR3. The chain carries TRBV6-5 and TRBJ1-1; D unclear. The CDR3 covers 12 residues. The germline V gene encodes CDR1 MNHEY and CDR2 SVGAGI. Trimming took 6 bases from V and 1 from J, leaving 6 bases between them. The CDR3 DNA follows: TGTGCCAGCAGCCGTCGGAACACTGAAGCTTTCTTT. Translation: CASSRRNTEAFF.

The chain couples TRBV27 to TRBJ2-6; 9 positions match TRBD2. The V segment lost 8 bases and the J segment 5 bases; nucleotides outside the gene matches: 13. The CDR3 spans 17 residues. Looked up from germline, CDR1 is MNHEY and CDR2 is SMNVEV (reference sequence). The CDR3 loop reads CASARTSGSPRANVLTF. The CDR3 bases are TGTGCCAGCGCGAGAACTAGCGGGTCCCCGAGGGCCAACGTCCTGACTTTC.

The chain couples TRBV6-5 to TRBJ1-5; D not certain. Deletions cut 7 bases from V and 0 bases from J, with 13 bases between. This CDR3 contains 15 residues. Germline V gene data show CDR1 as MNHEY and CDR2 as SVGAGI. CDR3 bases: TGTGCCAGCAAGACACATAGGTTTAGCAATCAGCCCCAGCATTTT. Amino acid sequence: CASKTHRFSNQPQHF.

This clone was counted a single time. The V call is TRBV20-1, the J call TRBJ1-1; the match to TRBD1 covers 11 bases. Germline CDR1 is DFQATT and CDR2 is SNEGSKA (reference sequence). The CDR3 extends over 11 amino acids. Trimming at V came to 4 bases and at J to 11 bases, leaving 3 bases not matched to a gene. CDR3: CSATGDRGAFF. As DNA, the CDR3 is TGCAGTGCTACTGGGGACAGGGGGGCTTTCTTT.

CDR3 nucleotide sequence: TGCAGCGCCGAGAGGGGGGGGTCCTACGAGCAGTACTTC. As protein: CSAERGGSYEQYF. The rearrangement links TRBV29-1 to TRBJ2-7, with TRBD2 as a possible D gene (7 bases). V gave up 7 bases and J gave up 1 base, with 14 bases separating them. Germline V CDR1 and CDR2: SQVTM, ANQGSEA. The CDR3 loop spans 13 amino acids.

The V and J genes are TRBV6-5 and TRBJ1-4, with D unresolved. This CDR3 has 13 residues. Trimming removed 4 bases from V and 7 bases from J, with 10 bases in between. Germline V gives CDR1 MNHEY, CDR2 SVGAGI. In DNA form, the CDR3 reads TGTGCCAGCAGTTCCCGAGTACCTGAAAAACTGTTTTTT. This codes for CASSSRVPEKLFF.

The chain joins TRBV19 to TRBJ2-7, with 9 bases identical to TRBD1. The CDR3 length is 14 residues. Germline lookup yields CDR1 LNHDA and CDR2 SQIVND (reference sequence). Losses at the gene ends were 6 bases for V and 5 bases for J; bases not matched to a gene: 8. For the CDR3, the DNA is TGTGCCAGTAGCTGGACAGGGGTCGAGCACGAGCAGTACTTC. Its translation is CASSWTGVEHEQYF. Drawing the rest from reference TRBV19 and TRBJ2-7, the complete variable domain is DGGITQSPKYLFRKEGQNVTLSCEQNLNHDAMYWYRQDPGQGLRLIYYSQIVNDFQKGDIAEGYSVSREKKESFPLTVTSAQKNPTAFYLCASSWTGVEHEQYFGPGTRLTVT.

The chain couples TRBV9 to TRBJ2-3; D is undetermined. The CDR3 has 12 residues. Trimming stripped 4 bases from V and 3 bases from J, with 6 bases between. Germline values: CDR1 SGDLS, CDR2 YYNGEE. The CDR3 region has the DNA TGTGCCAGCAGCCCCCCGACAGATACGCAGTATTTT. It codes for CASSPPTDTQYF.

The chain combines TRBV18 with TRBJ2-1; TRBD1 matches 9 bases. The length of the CDR3 is 14 residues. Germline CDR1 and CDR2: KGHSH and LQKENI. The trim removed 3 bases at V and 8 bases at J, leaving 5 bases unmatched. CDR3 DNA sequence: TGTGCCAGCTCACCGGACACAGGGGGCGATGAGCAGTTCTTC. Translating it yields CASSPDTGGDEQFF.